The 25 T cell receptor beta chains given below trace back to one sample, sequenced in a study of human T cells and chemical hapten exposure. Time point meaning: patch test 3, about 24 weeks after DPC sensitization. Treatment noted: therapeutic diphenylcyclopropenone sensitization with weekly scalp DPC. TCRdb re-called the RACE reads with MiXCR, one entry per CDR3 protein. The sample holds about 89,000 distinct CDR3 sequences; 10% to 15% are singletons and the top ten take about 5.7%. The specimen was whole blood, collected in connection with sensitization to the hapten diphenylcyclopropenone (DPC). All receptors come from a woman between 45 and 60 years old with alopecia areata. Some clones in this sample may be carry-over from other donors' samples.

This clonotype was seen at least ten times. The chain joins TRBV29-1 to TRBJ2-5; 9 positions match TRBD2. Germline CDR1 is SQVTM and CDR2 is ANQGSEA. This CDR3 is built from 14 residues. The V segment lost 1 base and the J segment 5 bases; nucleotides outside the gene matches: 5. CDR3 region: CSVEVSGSGETQYF. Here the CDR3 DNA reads TGCAGCGTTGAAGTTAGCGGGAGTGGTGAGACCCAGTACTTC.

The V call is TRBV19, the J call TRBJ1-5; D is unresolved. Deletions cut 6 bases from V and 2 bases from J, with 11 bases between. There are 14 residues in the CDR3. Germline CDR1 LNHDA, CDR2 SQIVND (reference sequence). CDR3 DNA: TGTGCCAGTAGCGGGCCCCTAGGCAATCAGCCCCAGCATTTT. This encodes CASSGPLGNQPQHF.

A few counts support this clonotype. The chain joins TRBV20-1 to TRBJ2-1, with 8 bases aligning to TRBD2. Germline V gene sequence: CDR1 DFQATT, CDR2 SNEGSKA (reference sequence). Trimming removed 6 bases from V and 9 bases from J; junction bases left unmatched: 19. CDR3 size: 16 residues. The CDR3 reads CSATQLSAGEKGEQFF. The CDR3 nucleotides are TGCAGTGCGACCCAACTGTCAGCGGGAGAAAAGGGTGAGCAGTTCTTC.

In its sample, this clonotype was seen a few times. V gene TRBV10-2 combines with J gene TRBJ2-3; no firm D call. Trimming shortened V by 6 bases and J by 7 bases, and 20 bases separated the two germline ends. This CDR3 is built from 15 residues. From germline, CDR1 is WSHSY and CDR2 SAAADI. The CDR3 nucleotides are TGCGCCAGCAGGCTAAGCTCCTCAAGCGAATATACGCAGTATTTT. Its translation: CASRLSSSSEYTQYF.

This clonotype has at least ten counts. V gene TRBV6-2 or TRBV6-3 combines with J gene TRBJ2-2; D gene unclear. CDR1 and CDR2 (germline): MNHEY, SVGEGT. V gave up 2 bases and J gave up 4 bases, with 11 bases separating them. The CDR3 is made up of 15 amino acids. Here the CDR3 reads CASSYSSRFTGELFF. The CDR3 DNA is TGTGCCAGCAGTTACAGTTCTAGGTTCACCGGGGAGCTGTTTTTT.

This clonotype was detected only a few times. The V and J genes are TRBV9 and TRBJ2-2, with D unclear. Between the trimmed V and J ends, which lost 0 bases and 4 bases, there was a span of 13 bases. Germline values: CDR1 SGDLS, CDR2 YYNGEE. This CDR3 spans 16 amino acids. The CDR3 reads CASSVALSPPTGELFF. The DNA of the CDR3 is TGTGCCAGCAGCGTAGCTCTCAGCCCACCCACCGGGGAGCTGTTTTTT.

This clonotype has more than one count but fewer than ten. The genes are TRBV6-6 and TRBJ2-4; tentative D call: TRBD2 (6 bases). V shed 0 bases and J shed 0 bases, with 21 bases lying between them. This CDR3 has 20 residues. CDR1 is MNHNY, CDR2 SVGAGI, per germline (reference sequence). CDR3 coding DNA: TGTGCCAGCAGTTACTCCGGCTCAGGCTTCACGGGACTAGCCAAAAACATTCAGTACTTC. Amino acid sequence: CASSYSGSGFTGLAKNIQYF.

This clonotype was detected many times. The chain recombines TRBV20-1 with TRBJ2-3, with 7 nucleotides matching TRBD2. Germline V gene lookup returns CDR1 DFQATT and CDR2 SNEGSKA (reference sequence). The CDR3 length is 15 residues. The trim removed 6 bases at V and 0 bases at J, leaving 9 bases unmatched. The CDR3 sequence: CSAPPSGTSTDTQYF. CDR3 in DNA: TGCAGTGCACCGCCTAGCGGCACGAGCACAGATACGCAGTATTTT.

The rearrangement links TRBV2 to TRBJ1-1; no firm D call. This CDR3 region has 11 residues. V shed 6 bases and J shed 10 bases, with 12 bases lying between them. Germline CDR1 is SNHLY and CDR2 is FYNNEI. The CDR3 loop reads CASSLEAGAFF. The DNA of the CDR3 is TGTGCCAGCAGCCTGGAAGCAGGAGCTTTCTTT.

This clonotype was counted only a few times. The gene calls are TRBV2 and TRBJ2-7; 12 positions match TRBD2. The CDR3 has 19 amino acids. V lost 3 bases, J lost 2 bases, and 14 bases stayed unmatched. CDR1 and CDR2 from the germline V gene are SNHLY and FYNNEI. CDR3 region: CASSDPKAGLAGPAYEQYF. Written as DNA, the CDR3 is TGTGCCAGCAGTGACCCCAAAGCCGGACTAGCGGGACCGGCCTACGAGCAGTACTTC.

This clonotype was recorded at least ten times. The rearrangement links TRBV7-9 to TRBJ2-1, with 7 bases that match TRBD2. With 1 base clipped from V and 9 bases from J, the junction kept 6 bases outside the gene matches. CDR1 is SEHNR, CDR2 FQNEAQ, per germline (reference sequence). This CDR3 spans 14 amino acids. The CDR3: CASSLGPTSTEQFF. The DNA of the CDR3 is TGTGCCAGCAGCTTAGGTCCGACTAGCACTGAGCAGTTCTTC.

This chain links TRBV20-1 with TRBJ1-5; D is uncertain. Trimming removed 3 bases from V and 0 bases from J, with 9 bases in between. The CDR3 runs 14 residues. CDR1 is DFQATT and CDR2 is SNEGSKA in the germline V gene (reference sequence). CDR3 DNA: TGCAGTGCTAGTGCCACAAATAGCAATCAGCCCCAGCATTTT. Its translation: CSASATNSNQPQHF.

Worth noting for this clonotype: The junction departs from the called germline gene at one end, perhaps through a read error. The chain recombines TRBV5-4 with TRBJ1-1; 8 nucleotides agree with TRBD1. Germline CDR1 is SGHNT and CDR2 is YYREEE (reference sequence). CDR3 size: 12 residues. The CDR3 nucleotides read TGTGTCAGCAGCTTGGACAGGGTAGAAGCTTTCTTT. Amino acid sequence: CVSSLDRVEAFF.

DNA for the CDR3: TGCAGTGCTAGAATAACTGGGCAGCCCCAGCATTTT. Its protein is CSARITGQPQHF. J is TRBJ1-5 and V is TRBV20-1; D is ambiguous. This CDR3 spans 12 amino acids. Germline V gene lookup returns CDR1 DFQATT and CDR2 SNEGSKA (reference sequence). V was pared by 2 bases and J by 7 bases, with 9 bases between.

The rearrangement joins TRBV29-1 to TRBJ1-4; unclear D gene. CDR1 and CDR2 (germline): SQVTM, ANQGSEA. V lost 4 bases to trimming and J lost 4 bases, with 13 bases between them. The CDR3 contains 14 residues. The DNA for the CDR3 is TGCAGCGTTGGCGGGCCAGAGCATAATGAAAAACTGTTTTTT. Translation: CSVGGPEHNEKLFF.

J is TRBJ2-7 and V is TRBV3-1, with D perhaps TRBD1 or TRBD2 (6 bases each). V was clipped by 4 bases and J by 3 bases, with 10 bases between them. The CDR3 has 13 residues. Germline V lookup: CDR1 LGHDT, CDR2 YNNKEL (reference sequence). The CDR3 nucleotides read TGTGCCAGCAGCCGAGGGGGAGGCTACGAGCAGTACTTC. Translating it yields CASSRGGGYEQYF.

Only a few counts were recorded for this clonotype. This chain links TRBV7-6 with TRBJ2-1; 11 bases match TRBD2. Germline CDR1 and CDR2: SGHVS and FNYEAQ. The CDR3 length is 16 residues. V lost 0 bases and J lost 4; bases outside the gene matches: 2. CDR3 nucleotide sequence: TGTGCCAGCAGCTTAGCCCTAGCGGGAGGATACAATGAGCAGTTCTTC. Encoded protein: CASSLALAGGYNEQFF.

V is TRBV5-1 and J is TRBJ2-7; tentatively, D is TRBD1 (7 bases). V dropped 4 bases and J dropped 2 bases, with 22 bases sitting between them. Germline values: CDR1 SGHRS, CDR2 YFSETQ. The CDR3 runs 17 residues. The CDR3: CASSRGTAAVETYEQYF. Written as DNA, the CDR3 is TGCGCCAGCAGCCGGGGGACAGCGGCGGTCGAAACCTACGAGCAGTACTTC.

Written as DNA, the CDR3 is TGTGCCAGCAGCCAAATCGGGGAACCTAATGAAAAACTGTTTTTT. As protein: CASSQIGEPNEKLFF. This rearrangement joins TRBV3-1 to TRBJ1-4; no clear D. The CDR3 length is 15 residues. V lost 2 bases and J 3 bases, leaving 10 bases between the germline ends. Germline V gene data show CDR1 as LGHDT and CDR2 as YNNKEL (reference sequence).

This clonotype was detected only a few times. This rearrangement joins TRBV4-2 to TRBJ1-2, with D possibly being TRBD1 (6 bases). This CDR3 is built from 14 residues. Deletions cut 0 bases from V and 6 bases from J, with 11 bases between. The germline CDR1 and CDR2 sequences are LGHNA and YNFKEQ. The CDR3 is CASSQDPRTDGYTF. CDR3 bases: TGTGCCAGCAGCCAAGACCCGAGGACAGATGGCTACACCTTC.

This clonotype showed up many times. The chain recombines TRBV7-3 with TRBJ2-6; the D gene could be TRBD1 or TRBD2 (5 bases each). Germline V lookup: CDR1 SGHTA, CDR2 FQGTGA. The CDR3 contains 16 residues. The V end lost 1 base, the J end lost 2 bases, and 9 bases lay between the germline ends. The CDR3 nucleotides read TGTGCCAGCAGCTTAAAGGGGACCCCTGGGGCCAACGTCCTGACTTTC. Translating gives CASSLKGTPGANVLTF. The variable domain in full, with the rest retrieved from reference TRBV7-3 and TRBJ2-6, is GAGVSQTPSNKVTEKGKYVELRCDPISGHTALYWYRQSLGQGPEFLIYFQGTGAADDSGLPNDRFFAVRPEGSVSTLKIQRTERGDSAVYLCASSLKGTPGANVLTFGAGSRLTVL.

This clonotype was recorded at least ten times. The CDR3 DNA is TGTGCCAGCAGTCCCGGACAGGTGTTGGGCACCGGGGAGCTGTTTTTT. Amino acid sequence: CASSPGQVLGTGELFF. J is TRBJ2-2 and V is TRBV7-6, with 7 positions matching TRBD1. The CDR3 is 16 amino acids. CDR1 is SGHVS, CDR2 FNYEAQ, per germline. The ends lost 6 bases at V and 4 bases at J; junction bases unmatched: 11.

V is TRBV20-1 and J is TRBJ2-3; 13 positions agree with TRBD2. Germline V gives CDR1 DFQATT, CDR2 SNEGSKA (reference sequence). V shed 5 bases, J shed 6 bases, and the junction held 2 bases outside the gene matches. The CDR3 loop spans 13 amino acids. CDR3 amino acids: CSAGLAGVDTQYF. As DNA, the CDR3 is TGCAGTGCTGGACTAGCGGGAGTGGATACGCAGTATTTT.

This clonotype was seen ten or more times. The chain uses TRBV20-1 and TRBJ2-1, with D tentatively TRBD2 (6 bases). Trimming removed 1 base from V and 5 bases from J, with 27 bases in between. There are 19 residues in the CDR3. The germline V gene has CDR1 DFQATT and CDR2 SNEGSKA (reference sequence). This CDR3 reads CSARAIKPGLLTGDNEQFF. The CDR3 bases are TGCAGTGCTAGAGCTATAAAGCCGGGACTTCTTACCGGGGACAATGAGCAGTTCTTC.

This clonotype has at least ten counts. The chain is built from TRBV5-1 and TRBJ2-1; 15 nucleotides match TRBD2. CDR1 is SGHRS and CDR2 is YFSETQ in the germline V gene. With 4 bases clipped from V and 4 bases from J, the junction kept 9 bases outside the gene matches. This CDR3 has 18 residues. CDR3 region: CASSPGLAGGILYNEQFF. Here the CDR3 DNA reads TGCGCCAGCAGCCCAGGACTAGCGGGAGGGATACTATACAATGAGCAGTTCTTC.